The clone carrying this TCR beta chain is deemed medium-sized. This beta chain represents an off-target read in a library built for alpha chains; its size is of limited meaning. This CDR3 region has 16 residues. Germline loops: CDR1 SGHRS, CDR2 YFSETQ. Trimming took 3 bases from V and 0 from J; bases not matched to a gene: 4. The sample comes from a study of spatial heterogeneity in lung cancer. Study-level information: The library had UMIs, and each TCR and UMI pair averaged more than ten raw reads.

Time point described: sample taken at primary tumor resection. Extraction of whole RNA from tumor, nontumor lung or frozen PBMC preceded unsorted sequencing. One entry per CDR3 protein results from TCRdb running MiXCR on the 5' RACE reads. The sample has about 5,000 distinct CDR3 sequences; about a sixth are singletons. The chain is built from TRBV5-1 and TRBJ2-3; 10 nucleotides align to TRBD2. Sequenced here: normal lung tissue next to the tumor, sampled at surgery. This receptor was taken from a male donor with early-stage non-small cell lung cancer. The CDR3 sequence: CASSSPSGGSTDTQYF. In DNA form, the CDR3 reads TGCGCCAGCAGCTCCCCTAGCGGGGGTAGCACAGATACGCAGTATTTT. The full variable domain, rest sourced from reference TRBV5-1 and TRBJ2-3, is KAGVTQTPRYLIKTRGQQVTLSCSPISGHRSVSWYQQTPGQGLQFLFEYFSETQRNKGNFPGRFSGRQFSNSRSEMNVSTLELGDSALYLCASSSPSGGSTDTQYFGPGTRLTVL.